This paragraph reports one T cell receptor (beta chain). Its target antigen remains unknown. Base qualities were left out, and no much larger clone turns up one base away. This sample stems from a study of blood T cell repertoires in COVID-19 (dated by TCRdb to 2018 to 2021). Background on the whole study: The collaborator samples originated in the United States, Italy and Spain and spanned the acute and convalescent phases of COVID-19. HLA class I and class II types, where available, came from metadata supplied by the sample provider rather than from assay-based typing. The repertoires were released in a freely available public database intended as a resource for research on the immune response to SARS-CoV-2. The material from the prospective study consisted of cDNA or gDNA derived from T cells, B-cell-depleted T cells, or PBMCs. The dataset comprised deeply sampled blood TCRbeta repertoires from subjects exposed to, actively infected with, or recovered from COVID-19. Samples were obtained from the ongoing ImmuneRACE study (first 160 participants) and from 1,254 subjects provided by 6 global collaborators. A de-identified subject ID, COVID-19 status, age in years and sex were almost always included in the sample metadata.

V is pruned by 1 base and J by 5 bases, leaving 9 bases of the junction without a gene match. Its CDR3 holds 17 amino acids, cysteine through phenylalanine. Solely the CDR3 DNA is kept, with 51 bases framed from the first base. Per the germline V gene, MGHRA is the CDR1 and YSYEKL is the CDR2. The immunoSEQ Assay, a bias-controlled multiplex PCR, was used to amplify TCRbeta CDR3 regions from genomic DNA. On the authors' methods: The number of nucleated cells in each sample was estimated by amplification of reference gene primers within the assay. Sequence reads were collapsed and filtered to measure the absolute abundance of every unique TCRbeta CDR3 rearrangement. For each sample, productive Simpson clonality was calculated by taking the square root of Simpson's diversity index across productive rearrangements. TCRdb carries this immuneACCESS record with in-frame sequences only. Its versions omit some clonotypes, under half of them owing to an unresolved V gene in the studies checked, with the rest unexplained. V, J and clone size reflect that table, while D and trimming were determined from the DNA. A total of about 400,000 clones appear in this sample, roughly 87% of them only once. The ten biggest clones cover approximately 2.1% of the sample.

Participants in the prospective study were aged roughly 18 to 100 years, lived in about two dozen United States geographic areas, and enrolled through a virtual design. In the prospective study, participants were assigned to cohorts based on the clinical history participants reported in a screening survey and a study questionnaire. Each participant in the prospective study had whole blood, serum and a nasopharyngeal or oropharyngeal swab collected by mobile phlebotomists. Additional blood draws and questionnaires over an approximately two-month period could optionally be provided by prospective study participants. Blood samples from the prospective study were shipped frozen or at room temperature prior to DNA extraction. Overall study results and their limits: The amount of clinical and demographic metadata varied by source and participant and was provided uncurated.

The receptor was isolated from a woman aged 35 to 49 with acute COVID-19. The sample was PBMCs or T cells enriched from blood (not recorded which). The chain joins TRBV4-1 to TRBJ2-5; TRBD1 matches 11 bases in the middle. The encoded CDR3 is CASSQGIGQGALETQYF. DNA sequence: TGCGCCAGCAGCCAAGGAATAGGACAGGGGGCTCTGGAGACCCAGTACTTC.